The 17 T cell receptor beta chains below all came from one sample that was sequenced in a study of CD8+CD57+ T cells in acquired aplastic anemia. The study profiled TCR beta VDJ and CDR3 using genomic DNA as template. TCRdb redid the calling of the reads with MiXCR, one entry per CDR3 protein. The repertoire holds over 150,000 distinct CDR3 sequences, with 52% as singletons. Only patients with CD8+CD57+ cell expansion on flow cytometry were chosen for sequencing. The material sequenced was sorted CD4+, CD8+, or CD8+CD57+ T cells (not recorded which) from PBMCs. All receptors come from a human donor with aplastic anemia.

To note about this clonotype: Given a much more abundant clone one base away, this may be a read error. The chain uses TRBV4-2 and TRBJ1-5; D remains ambiguous. The CDR3 is 15 residues long. Germline values: CDR1 LGHNA, CDR2 YNFKEQ. CDR3 amino acids: CVSSQEVFSNQPQHF. CDR3 coding DNA: TGTGTCAGCAGCCAAGAGGTATTTAGCAATCAGCCCCAGCATTTT.

In DNA, the CDR3 is TGTGCCAGCAGCTTCGGGACAGGGTGGTCAAATTCACCCCTCCACTTT. Protein sequence: CASSFGTGWSNSPLHF. The chain couples TRBV11-2 to TRBJ1-6; 9 bases line up with TRBD1. CDR1 and CDR2 from the germline V gene are SGHAT and FQNNGV. This CDR3 is built from 16 residues. Germline trimming cut 3 bases from V and 7 bases from J; bases unmatched to any gene: 7.

The CDR3, as DNA: TGCAGTGCGAGGCCTCCCGAACAGGGCCTCTCTGGAAACACCATATATTTT. Its protein product is CSARPPEQGLSGNTIYF. The rearrangement links TRBV20-1 to TRBJ1-3; D possibly corresponds to TRBD1 (6 bases). Per the germline V gene, CDR1 is DFQATT and CDR2 is SNEGSKA (reference sequence). This CDR3 has 17 amino acids. V was trimmed by 6 bases and J by 0 bases, leaving 21 bases between them.

The CDR3 loop is CASSWGGAGANVLTF. In DNA form, the CDR3 reads TGTGCCAGCAGCTGGGGGGGGGCTGGGGCCAACGTCCTGACTTTC. The chain has TRBV13 and TRBJ2-6; TRBD2 matches at 7 bases. There are 15 residues in the CDR3. After removal of 4 bases from V and 2 bases from J, the junction contained 2 bases not matched to a gene. CDR1 and CDR2 (germline): PRHDT, FYEKMQ (reference sequence).

This clonotype was recorded only once. The chain joins TRBV10-3 to TRBJ2-3; 7 nucleotides line up with TRBD1. The germline gives CDR1 ENHRY, CDR2 SYGVKD. This CDR3 is 14 amino acids long. Trimming at V came to 4 bases and at J to 0 bases, leaving 1 base not matched to a gene. The CDR3 is CAISGGQSTDTQYF. The CDR3 DNA follows: TGTGCCATCAGTGGGGGACAGAGCACAGATACGCAGTATTTT.

This clonotype has more than one count but fewer than ten. This chain links TRBV6-2 or TRBV6-3 with TRBJ2-1; 7 bases match TRBD1. Germline lookup yields CDR1 MNHEY and CDR2 SVGEGT. With 2 bases clipped from V and 0 bases from J, the junction kept 4 bases outside the gene matches. The CDR3 totals 16 residues. DNA of the CDR3: TGTGCCAGCAGTTACCGGGACAGAAGCTCCTACAATGAGCAGTTCTTC. Translation: CASSYRDRSSYNEQFF.

The rearrangement uses TRBV24-1 and TRBJ1-2, with TRBD1 matching over 8 bases. The germline V gene has CDR1 KGHDR and CDR2 SFDVKD. CDR3 size: 13 residues. V lost 5 bases, J lost 7 bases, and 5 bases stayed unmatched. CDR3 sequence (DNA): TGTGCCACCAGTGCCTCAGGGGGCTCTGGCTACACCTTC. Its protein is CATSASGGSGYTF.

V and J are TRBV13 and TRBJ2-7, with 9 nucleotides matching TRBD1. After removal of 0 bases from V and 2 bases from J, the junction contained 5 bases not matched to a gene. This CDR3 has 16 amino acids. The germline gives CDR1 PRHDT, CDR2 FYEKMQ (reference sequence). CDR3 region: CASSLGLGTGPYEQYF. DNA for the CDR3: TGTGCCAGCAGCTTAGGCCTAGGGACAGGGCCCTACGAGCAGTACTTC. Variable domain in full (rest from reference TRBV13 and TRBJ2-7): AAGVIQSPRHLIKEKRETATLKCYPIPRHDTVYWYQQGPGQDPQFLISFYEKMQSDKGSIPDRFSAQQFSDYHSELNMSSLELGDSALYFCASSLGLGTGPYEQYFGPGTRLTVT.

There are many counts of this clonotype. The rearrangement uses TRBV2 and TRBJ1-5, with D unclear. The CDR3 consists of 14 residues. With 5 bases removed from V and 1 base from J, the gap between germline ends came to 9 bases. CDR1 and CDR2 from the germline V gene are SNHLY and FYNNEI. CDR3 bases: TGTGCCAGCAGTCGAGGTCCCAGCAATCAGCCCCAGCATTTT. Protein: CASSRGPSNQPQHF.

This clonotype was seen at least ten times. This rearrangement joins TRBV15 to TRBJ2-1; no reliable D call. The CDR3 totals 15 residues. Trimming pared 5 bases from V and 5 bases from J, leaving 16 bases between. CDR1 is LNHNV and CDR2 is YYDKDF in the germline V gene (reference sequence). DNA of the CDR3: TGTGCCACCAGCGCCCCGCCCATGGGCAACAATGAGCAGTTCTTC. Translating gives CATSAPPMGNNEQFF.

The sample holds many counts of this clonotype. V and J are TRBV9 and TRBJ1-3, with D hard to call. From germline, CDR1 is SGDLS and CDR2 YYNGEE. V dropped 3 bases and J dropped 0 bases, with 10 bases sitting between them. The CDR3 is 15 residues long. The CDR3 region is CASSAAQSSGNTIYF. CDR3 nucleotides: TGTGCCAGCAGCGCGGCCCAAAGCTCTGGAAACACCATATATTTT.

The chain couples TRBV4-1 to TRBJ1-1, with 10 positions matching TRBD1. The length of the CDR3 is 15 residues. From germline, CDR1 is MGHRA and CDR2 YSYEKL. With V trimmed by 1 base and J by 7 bases, 6 bases remained unmatched. The CDR3 reads CASSQGDRGWDEAFF. In DNA form, the CDR3 reads TGCGCCAGCAGCCAAGGGGACAGGGGCTGGGATGAAGCTTTCTTT.

This clonotype has at least ten counts. The V call is TRBV5-4, the J call TRBJ2-4; D is perhaps TRBD2 (5 bases). The germline gives CDR1 SGHNT, CDR2 YYREEE (reference sequence). V dropped 2 bases and J dropped 1 base, with 10 bases sitting between them. The CDR3 has 15 residues. In nucleotides, the CDR3 is TGTGCCAGCAGCTTAAAAAGGGAGGCCAAAAACATTCAGTACTTC. Encoded protein: CASSLKREAKNIQYF.

The V and J genes are TRBV19 and TRBJ1-1; D is undetermined. This CDR3 spans 15 amino acids. CDR1 is LNHDA and CDR2 is SQIVND in the germline V gene (reference sequence). Trimming removed 5 bases from V and 4 bases from J, with 17 bases in between. CDR3 DNA sequence: TGTGCCAGTAGTCCCCGGACGGGGAGGGTCACTGAAGCTTTCTTT. Translation: CASSPRTGRVTEAFF.

This clonotype came up a few times. The chain has TRBV9 and TRBJ2-2; perhaps TRBD1 as D (5 bases). Deletions cut 3 bases from V and 3 bases from J, with 9 bases between. Germline V gene lookup returns CDR1 SGDLS and CDR2 YYNGEE. The CDR3 totals 14 residues. The CDR3 coding sequence is TGTGCCAGCAGCGGGACAAGCCACACCGGGGAGCTGTTTTTT. Protein sequence: CASSGTSHTGELFF.

This clonotype was counted between two and nine times. The chain recombines TRBV6-2 or TRBV6-3 with TRBJ1-1; TRBD1 might be the D (6 bases). Trimming took 5 bases from V and 11 from J, leaving 24 bases between them. This CDR3 region has 15 residues. The germline V gene encodes CDR1 MNHEY and CDR2 SVGEGT. The CDR3 region has the DNA TGTGCCAGCAGTCCCTTACCTGACAGGACTGTTGGGGCTTTCTTT. Translated: CASSPLPDRTVGAFF.

V gene TRBV7-2 combines with J gene TRBJ2-2; D uncertain. This CDR3 is 12 amino acids long. Between the trimmed V and J ends, which lost 5 bases and 4 bases, there was a span of 5 bases. Germline V gene sequence: CDR1 SGHTA, CDR2 FQGNSA. CDR3 in DNA: TGTGCCAGCAGCAGCAGCACCGGGGAGCTGTTTTTT. Protein sequence: CASSSSTGELFF.